One and the same sample provided the 21 T cell receptor beta chains below, sequenced in a study of blood T cell repertoires in COVID-19. Clones were read by immunoSEQ multiplex PCR, and TCRdb kept only the in-frame ones, dropping some. The sample consists of about 390,000 clones, about 89% of them appearing once. Sequences were obtained from peripheral blood. The receptor set was obtained from a woman aged 60-75 years with COVID-19, enrolled during active disease.

The chain joins TRBV5-1 to TRBJ1-1; D unresolved. V was cut by 1 base and J by 1 base, with 11 bases left in between. This CDR3 region has 15 residues. The germline V gene has CDR1 SGHRS and CDR2 YFSETQ. The CDR3 DNA follows: TGCGCCAGCAGCTTGCAACAGACTAAGAACACTGAAGCTTTCTTT. The encoded protein is CASSLQQTKNTEAFF.

V gene TRBV10-3 combines with J gene TRBJ1-1; no clear D. Germline V gives CDR1 ENHRY, CDR2 SYGVKD. This CDR3 comprises 14 residues. Trimming took 7 bases from V and 1 from J, leaving 13 bases between them. The CDR3 region is CAIMRGPGNTEAFF. CDR3 coding DNA: TGTGCCATCATGCGTGGCCCGGGGAACACTGAAGCTTTCTTT.

The chain is built from TRBV9 and TRBJ2-7; possible D gene TRBD2, 5 bases. The CDR3 consists of 16 residues. Germline CDR1 reads SGDLS; CDR2 reads YYNGEE. V dropped 3 bases and J dropped 0 bases, with 16 bases sitting between them. Here the CDR3 reads CASSGAHGVPSYEQYF. CDR3 in DNA: TGTGCCAGCAGCGGAGCTCACGGGGTTCCCTCCTACGAGCAGTACTTC. The entire variable domain, with the rest obtained from reference TRBV9 and TRBJ2-7, is as follows: DSGVTQTPKHLITATGQRVTLRCSPRSGDLSVYWYQQSLDQGLQFLIQYYNGEERAKGNILERFSAQQFPDLHSELNLSSLELGDSALYFCASSGAHGVPSYEQYFGPGTRLTVT.

The rearrangement uses TRBV3-1 (or the pseudogene TRBV3-2) and TRBJ2-1; a possible D gene is TRBD1 (6 bases). The CDR3 is 12 residues long. Trimming took 1 base from V and 16 from J, leaving 14 bases between them. CDR1 is LGHDT and CDR2 is YNNKEL in the germline V gene (reference sequence). The chain's CDR3 is CASSQGVRGPFF. In nucleotides, the CDR3 is TGTGCCAGCAGCCAAGGAGTCAGGGGACCCTTCTTC.

This chain uses TRBV29-1 with TRBJ2-7; 9 bases agree with TRBD1. Germline loops: CDR1 SQVTM, CDR2 ANQGSEA. The junction had 11 bases not matched to a gene; V was cut back by 7 bases and J by 1 base. The CDR3 length is 15 residues. The CDR3 loop reads CSALPPGQGSYEQYF. Written as DNA, the CDR3 is TGCAGCGCCCTTCCCCCGGGACAGGGATCCTACGAGCAGTACTTC.

This rearrangement joins TRBV4-1 to TRBJ1-6; D is uncertain. V shed 1 base and J shed 0 bases, with 16 bases lying between them. The length of the CDR3 is 19 residues. Germline lookup yields CDR1 MGHRA and CDR2 YSYEKL. CDR3 sequence reads: CASSQAFGLASSYNSPLHF. CDR3 DNA sequence: TGCGCCAGCAGCCAAGCCTTCGGACTCGCTAGCTCCTATAATTCACCCCTCCACTTT.

This sequence joins TRBV5-1 and TRBJ2-1; maybe TRBD1 (5 bases). Germline CDR1 and CDR2: SGHRS and YFSETQ. Trimming removed 2 bases from V and 4 bases from J, with 13 bases in between. The CDR3 length is 15 residues. DNA of the CDR3: TGCGCCAGCAGCTTAGGGGATACTGGATACAATGAGCAGTTCTTC. This sequence encodes CASSLGDTGYNEQFF.

This clone was observed once. The chain recombines TRBV5-4 with TRBJ2-5; 13 bases are a match to TRBD2. J lost 5 bases, V lost 3 bases, and 4 bases had no gene match. Germline V gene sequence: CDR1 SGHNT, CDR2 YYREEE (reference sequence). The CDR3 spans 15 residues. DNA of the CDR3: TGTGCCAGCAGCTGGGGGACTAGCGGGGCGGAGACCCAGTACTTC. Translating gives CASSWGTSGAETQYF.

This clone appeared a few times. CDR3 residues: CASRMLGTGGLVEQFF. The DNA for the CDR3 is TGTGCCAGTCGCATGTTGGGGACAGGGGGTTTGGTTGAGCAGTTCTTC. This chain links TRBV19 with TRBJ2-1; 11 nucleotides line up with TRBD1. The J segment lost 9 bases and the V segment lost 8 bases, leaving 15 bases of the junction unmatched. This CDR3 is built from 16 residues. Germline V lookup: CDR1 LNHDA, CDR2 SQIVND (reference sequence).

About this clone itself: Other DNA sequences of this sample code for an identical CDR3. The chain employs TRBV6-5 and TRBJ1-5; maybe TRBD1 (5 bases). With 0 bases removed from V and 6 bases from J, the gap between germline ends came to 12 bases. CDR3 length: 15 residues. Germline-derived CDR1 and CDR2 are MNHEY and SVGAGI. The chain's CDR3 is CASSYSKGRGQPQHF. The CDR3 bases are TGTGCCAGCAGTTACTCGAAAGGAAGGGGTCAGCCCCAGCATTTT.

This sequence joins TRBV5-4 and TRBJ1-2, with 9 nucleotides matching TRBD1. The CDR3 covers 15 residues. Germline V gives CDR1 SGHNT, CDR2 YYREEE (reference sequence). V lost 0 bases and J lost 7; bases outside the gene matches: 7. This chain's CDR3 is CASSLGDRGWSGYTF. The CDR3 nucleotides read TGTGCCAGCAGCTTGGGTGACAGGGGGTGGAGTGGCTACACCTTC.

This clone was counted only a few times. The chain combines TRBV9 with TRBJ1-6, with 8 nucleotides matching TRBD1. This CDR3 is 15 amino acids long. The germline gives CDR1 SGDLS, CDR2 YYNGEE. J was trimmed by 11 bases and V by 0 bases; bases with no gene match: 7. The CDR3 coding sequence is TGTGCCAGCAGCGTAGCCGGACAGGGCGGGGCACCCCTCCACTTT. Protein: CASSVAGQGGAPLHF.

Of note for this clone: The same CDR3 is also encoded by other DNA sequences in this sample. This sequence joins TRBV18 and TRBJ2-1; TRBD2 matches at 15 bases. Germline lookup yields CDR1 KGHSH and CDR2 LQKENI. Unmatched junction bases numbered 4, after V lost 0 bases and J lost 4 bases. This CDR3 region has 18 residues. The CDR3: CASSPPGLAGGLYNEQFF. CDR3 DNA sequence: TGTGCCAGCTCACCACCGGGACTAGCGGGGGGCCTTTACAATGAGCAGTTCTTC.

The chain is built from TRBV19 and TRBJ1-1; 8 bases fit TRBD1. V trimming: 7 bases; J trimming: 4 bases; junction bases outside the gene matches: 5. CDR1 and CDR2 from the germline V gene are LNHDA and SQIVND (reference sequence). The CDR3 is 13 residues long. The DNA for the CDR3 is TGTGCCAGTACCTGGACAGGGCCCACTGAAGCTTTCTTT. Protein: CASTWTGPTEAFF. The variable domain in full, completed from reference TRBV19 and TRBJ1-1, reads DGGITQSPKYLFRKEGQNVTLSCEQNLNHDAMYWYRQDPGQGLRLIYYSQIVNDFQKGDIAEGYSVSREKKESFPLTVTSAQKNPTAFYLCASTWTGPTEAFFGQGTRLTVV.

The genes are TRBV18 and TRBJ2-5, with TRBD2 identical over 13 bases. Per germline, CDR1 KGHSH and CDR2 LQKENI. V dropped 5 bases and J dropped 3; count of bases not matched to a gene: 3. CDR3 length: 15 residues. The CDR3 loop reads CASSGGTSGEETQYF. CDR3 coding DNA: TGTGCCAGCTCAGGCGGGACTAGCGGGGAAGAGACCCAGTACTTC.

V and J are TRBV10-3 and TRBJ2-7, with D uncertain. The CDR3 is made up of 11 amino acids. CDR1 is ENHRY and CDR2 is SYGVKD in the germline V gene. Trimming left V 7 bases short and J 3 bases short, with 7 bases between. CDR3 residues: CAITSGYEQYF. The CDR3 DNA follows: TGTGCCATCACTTCAGGCTACGAGCAGTACTTC.

This chain joins TRBV5-4 and TRBJ2-2; tentative D call: TRBD2 (5 bases). Trimming left V 5 bases short and J 4 bases short, with 12 bases between. CDR1 is SGHNT, CDR2 YYREEE, per germline (reference sequence). The CDR3 contains 14 residues. CDR3 in amino acids: CASRPSLGTGELFF. The CDR3 coding sequence is TGTGCCAGCAGGCCCTCACTAGGCACCGGGGAGCTGTTTTTT.

J is TRBJ2-7 and V is TRBV19, with D possibly matching TRBD2 (5 bases). With 3 bases removed from V and 1 base from J, the gap between germline ends came to 13 bases. The length of the CDR3 is 15 residues. The germline CDR1 and CDR2 sequences are LNHDA and SQIVND (reference sequence). The CDR3, as DNA: TGTGCCAGTAGTATCCCCGGAGGTACGTCCTACGAGCAGTACTTC. The encoded protein is CASSIPGGTSYEQYF.

This chain links TRBV5-1 with TRBJ2-1; the match to TRBD2 covers 7 bases. Germline trimming cut 4 bases from V and 3 bases from J; bases unmatched to any gene: 7. CDR3 length: 15 amino acids. Germline values: CDR1 SGHRS, CDR2 YFSETQ. CDR3 DNA: TGCGCCAGCAGCCACAGCGGGGTAAGCTACAATGAGCAGTTCTTC. This codes for CASSHSGVSYNEQFF.

The rearrangement uses TRBV4-2 and TRBJ2-2; 7 positions match TRBD1. This CDR3 is built from 15 residues. Germline CDR1 is LGHNA and CDR2 is YNFKEQ. Germline trimming cut 3 bases from V and 2 bases from J; bases unmatched to any gene: 3. The CDR3 sequence is CASSHGTANTGELFF. The CDR3 region has the DNA TGTGCCAGCAGCCATGGGACAGCAAACACCGGGGAGCTGTTTTTT.

This chain connects TRBV29-1 to TRBJ2-7, with 8 bases lining up with TRBD2. Trimming at V came to 5 bases and at J to 4 bases, leaving 10 bases not matched to a gene. Germline V gene sequence: CDR1 SQVTM, CDR2 ANQGSEA. The CDR3 totals 14 residues. The CDR3 coding sequence is TGCAGCGTTCTTCTCTTTACGGGGGGGTACGAGCAGTACTTC. This sequence encodes CSVLLFTGGYEQYF.